Listed below are T cell receptor beta chains from one sample, sequenced in a study of blood T cell repertoires in COVID-19. The protocol was immunoSEQ multiplex PCR, while the TCRdb copy is restricted to in-frame clones and leaves out a portion. The sample lists some 340,000 clones, 90% to 95% seen once, with 3.5% to 5% in the top ten. The sample was PBMCs or T cells enriched from blood (not recorded which). The receptors here all came from a woman aged 25-40 years who had been exposed to COVID-19. The CDR3 runs from the conserved cysteine through the conserved F or W. The D gene is left open where the match is weak. Clone size is given for some rows only: seen once, a few or many times, or a class if the clone is expanded.

CDR3aa,CDR3nt,j_gene,abundance,v_gene,d_gene
CASSYSPRDYGYTF,TGTGCCAGCAGTTACTCTCCCAGGGACTATGGCTACACCTTC,TRBJ1-2,-,TRBV6-5,-
CASSSVSTDTQYF,TGTGCCAGCAGTTCGGTCAGCACAGATACGCAGTATTTT,TRBJ2-3,-,TRBV27,-
CASSLVLGANTEAFF,TGTGCCAGCAGCTTAGTTCTGGGCGCGAACACTGAAGCTTTCTTT,TRBJ1-1,-,TRBV7-6,-
CASSPNGGGGLDGYTF,TGCGCCAGCAGCCCTAACGGAGGGGGGGGGCTGGATGGCTACACCTTC,TRBJ1-2,once,TRBV5-1,-
CASSQDRHLFYEQYF,TGCGCCAGCAGCCAAGATAGACACCTTTTCTACGAGCAGTACTTC,TRBJ2-7,-,TRBV4-3,-
CASIKPTGGIVEAFF,TGTGCCAGCATCAAACCGACAGGGGGCATTGTTGAAGCTTTCTTT,TRBJ1-1,-,TRBV3-1/TRBV3-2,TRBD1
CASSWRGHGNTIYF,TGTGCCAGCAGCTGGAGGGGGCATGGAAACACCATATATTTT,TRBJ1-3,-,TRBV5-4,TRBD1
CASSPLTDNQPQHF,TGTGCCAGCTCACCACTGACAGACAATCAGCCCCAGCATTTT,TRBJ1-5,-,TRBV18,-
CASSDPRGQDISNQPQHF,TGTGCCAGCAGCGACCCGAGGGGACAGGACATTAGCAATCAGCCCCAGCATTTT,TRBJ1-5,-,TRBV9,TRBD1
CASSLSSGINYEQYF,TGCGCCAGCAGCTTGAGTTCAGGCATTAACTACGAGCAGTACTTC,TRBJ2-7,-,TRBV5-1,-
CASSAGSTGVDTGELFF,TGCGCCAGCAGCGCCGGATCTACAGGGGTTGACACCGGGGAGCTGTTTTTT,TRBJ2-2,-,TRBV5-1,TRBD1
CASSARDRGRGYTF,TGTGCCAGCAGCGCCCGGGACAGGGGAAGGGGCTACACCTTC,TRBJ1-2,-,TRBV27,TRBD1
CASSLAGTGYGYTF,TGTGCCAGCAGCTTGGCTGGGACAGGCTATGGCTACACCTTC,TRBJ1-2,-,TRBV5-6,TRBD1
CATNRAIYGYTF,TGTGCCACGAACAGGGCAATCTATGGCTACACCTTC,TRBJ1-2,-,TRBV7-2,-
CAISERTGRNEKLFF,TGTGCCATCAGTGAAAGGACAGGGCGTAATGAAAAACTGTTTTTT,TRBJ1-4,few,TRBV10-3,TRBD1
CASSTLTGELFF,TGTGCCAGTAGTACCTTAACCGGGGAGCTGTTTTTT,TRBJ2-2,-,TRBV19,-
CAWRPSHTGNKPDTQYF,TGTGCCTGGAGACCCTCTCATACAGGGAATAAGCCAGATACGCAGTATTTT,TRBJ2-3,-,TRBV30,-
CASSRQTGSSYNEQFF,TGCGCCAGCAGCAGGCAGACAGGGAGCTCCTACAATGAGCAGTTCTTC,TRBJ2-1,-,TRBV4-1,TRBD1
CAISEPTLLQEPYGYTF,TGTGCCATCAGTGAGCCGACCCTACTACAGGAGCCCTATGGCTACACCTTC,TRBJ1-2,-,TRBV10-3,-
CASSGGAGDNSPLHF,TGTGCCAGCAGCGGAGGGGCGGGAGATAATTCACCCCTCCACTTT,TRBJ1-6,-,TRBV11-2,-
CASTPGHLNQPQHF,TGTGCCAGCACCCCGGGACACCTCAATCAGCCCCAGCATTTT,TRBJ1-5,-,TRBV21-1,-
CASSPTDRDYLKAKNIQYF,TGTGCCAGCAGCCCGACAGACAGGGATTACCTTAAGGCCAAAAACATTCAGTACTTC,TRBJ2-4,-,TRBV13,TRBD1
CASSLKPNRVSTDTQYF,TGTGCCAGCAGTTTGAAACCAAACAGGGTTAGCACAGATACGCAGTATTTT,TRBJ2-3,-,TRBV27,-
CASRYAGTGIGGYTF,TGCGCCAGCAGGTACGCCGGGACAGGGATTGGTGGCTACACCTTC,TRBJ1-2,-,TRBV5-1,TRBD1
CASSLGQGLREKLFF,TGTGCCAGCAGCTTGGGACAGGGTTTACGCGAAAAACTGTTTTTT,TRBJ1-4,-,TRBV5-4,TRBD1
CASSPSGTSGNTIYF,TGCGCCAGCAGCCCCTCGGGAACCTCTGGAAACACCATATATTTT,TRBJ1-3,-,TRBV5-1,-
CASSPGGLSEKLFF,TGTGCCAGCAGCCCAGGGGGGCTTAGTGAAAAACTGTTTTTT,TRBJ1-4,-,TRBV16,TRBD1
CASSLETGPSTWNSPLHF,TGTGCCAGCAGCTTAGAGACAGGACCGTCTACTTGGAATTCACCCCTCCACTTT,TRBJ1-6,-,TRBV7-8,-
CSAVIYTEAFF,TGCAGCGCCGTAATCTACACTGAAGCTTTCTTT,TRBJ1-1,-,TRBV29-1,-
CASSELGRSQETQYF,TGTGCCAGCAGTGAATTGGGGAGAAGCCAAGAGACCCAGTACTTC,TRBJ2-5,-,TRBV25-1,-
CASSQAEGGATDTQYF,TGTGCCAGCAGCCAAGCCGAAGGGGGTGCCACAGATACGCAGTATTTT,TRBJ2-3,many,TRBV4-2,-
CASSGYLDRTFNTGELFF,TGCGCCAGCAGTGGGTATCTGGACAGGACTTTTAACACCGGGGAGCTGTTTTTT,TRBJ2-2,-,TRBV10-2,TRBD1
CASSFGANYGYTF,TGTGCCAGCAGTTTCGGAGCTAACTATGGCTACACCTTC,TRBJ1-2,-,TRBV27,-
CASSGYRGGGNTIYF,TGTGCCAGCAGCGGATACAGGGGTGGAGGAAACACCATATATTTT,TRBJ1-3,once,TRBV2,TRBD1
CASSQEFGGKGTQYF,TGTGCCAGCAGCCAAGAATTTGGAGGAAAAGGGACCCAGTACTTC,TRBJ2-5,few,TRBV3-1/TRBV3-2,-
CASSFLAGVSTDTQYF,TGTGCCAGCAGCTTCCTAGCGGGGGTTAGCACAGATACGCAGTATTTT,TRBJ2-3,-,TRBV7-2,TRBD2
CASSYNSNQPQHF,TGTGCCAGCAGTTATAATAGCAATCAGCCCCAGCATTTT,TRBJ1-5,-,TRBV6-5,-
CACDSGGLPGELFF,TGTGCCTGCGATAGCGGGGGGTTGCCCGGGGAGCTGTTTTTT,TRBJ2-2,-,TRBV30,TRBD2
CASSRETSGYGYTF,TGTGCCAGCAGCAGGGAGACGTCTGGCTATGGCTACACCTTC,TRBJ1-2,once,TRBV11-2,-
CASSQGHEANYEQYF,TGTGCCAGCAGTCAGGGACACGAAGCTAACTACGAGCAGTACTTC,TRBJ2-7,-,TRBV6-5,-
CASSASGTGPYNSPLHF,TGTGCCAGCAGCGCATCCGGGACAGGTCCCTATAATTCACCCCTCCACTTT,TRBJ1-6,-,TRBV5-5,TRBD1
CASSRTVLTEAFF,TGTGCCAGTAGCCGGACAGTCCTCACTGAAGCTTTCTTT,TRBJ1-1,once,TRBV19,-
CASTTFAGGNEKLFF,TGTGCCAGCACCACATTTGCGGGCGGAAATGAAAAACTGTTTTTT,TRBJ1-4,-,TRBV3-1/TRBV3-2,-
CASSQEQVRNQPQHF,TGCGCCAGCAGCCAAGAACAGGTAAGGAATCAGCCCCAGCATTTT,TRBJ1-5,few,TRBV4-1,-
CASSPLAGGPADTQYF,TGTGCCAGCTCACCATTAGCGGGGGGGCCGGCAGATACGCAGTATTTT,TRBJ2-3,-,TRBV18,TRBD2
CASMRDRDGNTIYF,TGTGCCAGCATGAGAGACAGGGATGGAAACACCATATATTTT,TRBJ1-3,-,TRBV3-1/TRBV3-2,TRBD1
CASNMGGRGTGELFF,TGTGCCAGCAACATGGGGGGCAGGGGGACCGGGGAGCTGTTTTTT,TRBJ2-2,-,TRBV27,-
CAISADRGYTEAFF,TGTGCCATCAGTGCGGACAGGGGATACACTGAAGCTTTCTTT,TRBJ1-1,-,TRBV10-3,TRBD1
CASSPPTGHTEAFF,TGTGCCAGCTCACCACCCACAGGCCACACTGAAGCTTTCTTT,TRBJ1-1,-,TRBV18,-
CSVSPLETGSGNTIYF,TGCAGCGTCTCTCCCCTCGAGACAGGCTCTGGAAACACCATATATTTT,TRBJ1-3,once,TRBV29-1,-
CASSLEGRGNQPQHF,TGCGCCAGCAGCTTGGAGGGGCGGGGGAATCAGCCCCAGCATTTT,TRBJ1-5,-,TRBV5-1,-
CASSVTGYGGYTF,TGTGCCAGTAGTGTGACAGGCTATGGGGGCTACACCTTC,TRBJ1-2,-,TRBV19,-
CAISELTGVSGYTF,TGTGCCATCAGTGAGTTGACAGGGGTGAGTGGCTACACCTTC,TRBJ1-2,-,TRBV10-3,TRBD1
CASSLGVSGSTDTQYF,TGTGCCAGCAGCTTAGGGGTTAGCGGCAGCACAGATACGCAGTATTTT,TRBJ2-3,-,TRBV7-7,-
CASSPTPGQGHIFAYGYTF,TGTGCCAGCTCACCGACGCCGGGACAGGGTCATATTTTTGCCTATGGCTACACCTTC,TRBJ1-2,-,TRBV18,TRBD1
CASSESRSGLAIYEQYF,TGTGCCAGCAGTGAAAGTCGTTCGGGACTAGCGATATACGAGCAGTACTTC,TRBJ2-7,-,TRBV6-1,TRBD2
CASSLQVSYEQYF,TGCGCCAGCAGCTTGCAGGTTTCCTACGAGCAGTACTTC,TRBJ2-7,-,TRBV5-1,-
CASSHAPGLVSADTQYF,TGCGCCAGCAGCCATGCACCGGGACTAGTATCGGCAGATACGCAGTATTTT,TRBJ2-3,-,TRBV4-1,TRBD2
CASRGGARMNTEAFF,TGTGCCAGCCGGGGGGGAGCGCGGATGAACACTGAAGCTTTCTTT,TRBJ1-1,once,TRBV5-4,-